This section outlines one T cell receptor (beta chain) sequence together with its context. Its matching antigen is unknown. The germline V and J ends were trimmed by 7 bases and 5 bases, with 15 bases remaining between them. There are 13 residues in the CDR3. Germline loops: CDR1 ENHRY, CDR2 SYGVKD. The sample belongs to a study of shared clonotypes between healthy human individuals. The wider study: Per donor, three plates held CD4 naive cells, three held CD4 memory, two held CD8 naive and one held CD8 memory. Regarding the study as a whole: Clonotypes not shared had lower generation probabilities than those common to all four donors. Enrolling few donors narrowed the genetic and exposure-history diversity that was represented.

CD45RO-negative cells were positively selected for CCR7, leaving out terminally differentiated effector memory CD45RA+ cells. The donor cohort consisted entirely of Caucasian adults residing in Nashville, Tennessee. The data were produced by immunoSEQ multiplex PCR, yet TCRdb's version contains in-frame clones alone and is incomplete. The sample lists roughly 850,000 clones, about 96% occurring once. The specimen sequenced was naive CD8+ T cells sorted from blood. The J gene is TRBJ2-7, the V gene TRBV10-3; D is undetermined. The receptor was isolated from a man aged 25-45 years in good health. The CDR3, as DNA: TGTGCCATCAATGATCTCTTCGCTAACGAGCAGTACTTC. It codes for CAINDLFANEQYF.